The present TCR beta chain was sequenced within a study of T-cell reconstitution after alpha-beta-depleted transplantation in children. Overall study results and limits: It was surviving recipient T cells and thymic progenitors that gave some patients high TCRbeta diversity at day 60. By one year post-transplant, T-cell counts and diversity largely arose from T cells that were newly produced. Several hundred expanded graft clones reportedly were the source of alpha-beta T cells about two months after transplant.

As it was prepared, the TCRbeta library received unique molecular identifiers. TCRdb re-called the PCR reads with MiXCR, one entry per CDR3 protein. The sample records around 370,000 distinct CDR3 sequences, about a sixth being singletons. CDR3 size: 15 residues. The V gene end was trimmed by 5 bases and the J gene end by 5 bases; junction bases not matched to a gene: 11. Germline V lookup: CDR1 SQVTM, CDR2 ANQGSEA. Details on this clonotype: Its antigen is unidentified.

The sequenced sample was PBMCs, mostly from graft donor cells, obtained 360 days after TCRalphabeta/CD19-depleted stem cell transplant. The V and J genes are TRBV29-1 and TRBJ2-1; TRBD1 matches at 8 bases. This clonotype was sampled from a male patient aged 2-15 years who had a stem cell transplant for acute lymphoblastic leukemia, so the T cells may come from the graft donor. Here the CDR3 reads CSVPTGQGADNEQFF. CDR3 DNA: TGCAGCGTTCCGACCGGGCAGGGGGCTGACAATGAGCAGTTCTTC.